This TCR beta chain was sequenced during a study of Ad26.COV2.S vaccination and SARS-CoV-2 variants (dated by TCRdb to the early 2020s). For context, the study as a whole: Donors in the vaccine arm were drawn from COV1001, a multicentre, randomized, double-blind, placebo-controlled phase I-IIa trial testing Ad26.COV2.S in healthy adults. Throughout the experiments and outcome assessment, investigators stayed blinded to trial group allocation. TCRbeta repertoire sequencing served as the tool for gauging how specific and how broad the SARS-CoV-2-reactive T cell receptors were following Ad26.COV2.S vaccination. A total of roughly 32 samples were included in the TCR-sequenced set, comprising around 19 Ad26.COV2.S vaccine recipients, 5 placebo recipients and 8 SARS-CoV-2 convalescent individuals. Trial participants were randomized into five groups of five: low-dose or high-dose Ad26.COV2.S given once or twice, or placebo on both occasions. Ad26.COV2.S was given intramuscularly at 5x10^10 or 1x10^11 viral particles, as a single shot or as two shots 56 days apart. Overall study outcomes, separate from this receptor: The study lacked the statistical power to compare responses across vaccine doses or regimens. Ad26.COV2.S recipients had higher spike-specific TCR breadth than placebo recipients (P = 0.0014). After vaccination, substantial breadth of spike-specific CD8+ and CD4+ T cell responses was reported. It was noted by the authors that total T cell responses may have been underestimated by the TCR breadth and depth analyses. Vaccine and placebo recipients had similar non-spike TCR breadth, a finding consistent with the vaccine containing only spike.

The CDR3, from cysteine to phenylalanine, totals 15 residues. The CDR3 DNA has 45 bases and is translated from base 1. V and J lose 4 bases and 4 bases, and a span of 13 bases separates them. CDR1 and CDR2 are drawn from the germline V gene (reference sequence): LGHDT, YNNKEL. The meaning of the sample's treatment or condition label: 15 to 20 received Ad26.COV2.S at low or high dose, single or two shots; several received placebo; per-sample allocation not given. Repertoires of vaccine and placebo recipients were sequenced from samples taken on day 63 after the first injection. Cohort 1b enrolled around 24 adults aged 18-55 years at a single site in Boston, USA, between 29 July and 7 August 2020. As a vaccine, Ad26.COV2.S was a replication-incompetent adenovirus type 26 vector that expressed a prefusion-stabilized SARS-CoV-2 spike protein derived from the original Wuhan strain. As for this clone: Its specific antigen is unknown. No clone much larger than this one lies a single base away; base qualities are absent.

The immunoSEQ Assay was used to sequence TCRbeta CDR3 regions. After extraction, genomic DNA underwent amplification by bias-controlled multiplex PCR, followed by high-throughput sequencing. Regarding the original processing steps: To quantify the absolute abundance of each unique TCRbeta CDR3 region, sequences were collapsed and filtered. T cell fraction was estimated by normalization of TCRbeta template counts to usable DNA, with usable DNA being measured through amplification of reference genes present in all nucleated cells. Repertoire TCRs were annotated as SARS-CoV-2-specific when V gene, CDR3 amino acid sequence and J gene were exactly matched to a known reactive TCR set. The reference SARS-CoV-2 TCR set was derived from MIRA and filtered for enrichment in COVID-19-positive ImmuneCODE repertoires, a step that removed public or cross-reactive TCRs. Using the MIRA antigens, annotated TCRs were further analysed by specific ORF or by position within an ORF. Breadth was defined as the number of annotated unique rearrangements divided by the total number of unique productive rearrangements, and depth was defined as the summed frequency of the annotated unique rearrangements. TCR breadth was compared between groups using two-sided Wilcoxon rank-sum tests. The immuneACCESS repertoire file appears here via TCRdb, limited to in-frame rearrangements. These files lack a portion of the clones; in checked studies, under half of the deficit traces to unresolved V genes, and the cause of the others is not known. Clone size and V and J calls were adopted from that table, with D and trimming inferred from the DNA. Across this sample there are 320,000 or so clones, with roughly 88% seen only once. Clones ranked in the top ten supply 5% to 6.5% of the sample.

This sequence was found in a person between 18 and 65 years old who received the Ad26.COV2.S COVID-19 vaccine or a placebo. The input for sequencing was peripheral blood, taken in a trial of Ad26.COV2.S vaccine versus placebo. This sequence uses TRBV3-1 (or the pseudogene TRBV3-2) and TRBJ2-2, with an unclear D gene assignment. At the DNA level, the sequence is TGTGCCAGCAGCCCCCCGGTAAGCCTCACCGGGGAGCTGTTTTTT. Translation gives CASSPPVSLTGELFF.